Given below is one TCR beta chain in context. Per the original methods: Amplification with reference gene primers provided the estimates of nucleated cell counts. Using immunoSEQ multiplex PCR, the repertoire was profiled, and TCRdb retains in-frame clones only, with some absent. V, J and clone size are those of that table, while D and trimming were read from the DNA. The table lists around 130,000 clones, approximately 83% of them singletons. The record originates from a study of blood T cell repertoires in COVID-19. Looking at the study overall: The samples span acute and convalescent COVID-19 from the United States, Italy and Spain. T cells, B-cell-depleted T cells, or PBMCs provided the cDNA or gDNA that served as material.

CDR1 is WNHNN, CDR2 SYGVQD, per germline (reference sequence). This CDR3 is 15 amino acids long. With 5 bases clipped from V and 1 base from J, the junction kept 4 bases outside the gene matches. The V gene is TRBV10-1, the J gene TRBJ2-3, with TRBD2 matching over 9 bases. This receptor was taken from a man between 35 and 55 years old with active or convalescent COVID-19. Sequencing was carried out using peripheral blood. CDR3 sequence (DNA): TGCGCCAGCAGTCTCCAGCGGGGGGGCACAGATACGCAGTATTTT. As protein: CASSLQRGGTDTQYF.